Listed below are T cell receptor beta chains from one sample, sequenced in a study of a mutant IDH1 vaccine in newly diagnosed glioma. TCRdb's table, derived via immunoSEQ multiplex PCR, lists solely in-frame clones and lacks some. The sample yields tens of thousands of clones, roughly 80% seen once. Their target antigens are unknown. Specimen: PBMCs, collected from a glioma patient whose treatment included an IDH1 peptide vaccine. The origin of the receptors is a man aged 25 to 40 with glioma. Both conserved end residues are part of each CDR3. A D gene is named only where the DNA matches it firmly. Clone size is shown for a subset of rows, as once, few, many or a class of expanded clone.

.	15	TRBV14	.	TRBJ1-4	TGTGCCAGCAGCCAAGATATTGGGGAGGTTGAAAAACTGTTTTTT	CASSQDIGEVEKLFF
TRBD1	14	TRBV5-1	.	TRBJ1-1	TGCGCCAGCAGCATGACAGGGGTGAACACTGAAGCTTTCTTT	CASSMTGVNTEAFF
TRBD1	14	TRBV15	.	TRBJ1-5	TGTGCCACCAGCAGAGGGACAGGGAATCAGCCCCAGCATTTT	CATSRGTGNQPQHF
TRBD1	14	TRBV5-4	.	TRBJ1-2	TGTGCCAGCAGTTGGGACAGGGGGCGGGGAGGCTACACCTTC	CASSWDRGRGGYTF
.	15	TRBV7-3	few	TRBJ2-2	TGTGCCAGCAGCTCCTACGTGGGGAACACCGGGGAGCTGTTTTTT	CASSSYVGNTGELFF
.	13	TRBV30	.	TRBJ2-5	TGTGCCTGGAGTCCGGCCAGCCAAGAGACCCAGTACTTC	CAWSPASQETQYF
.	11	TRBV30	.	TRBJ1-1	TGTGCCGCCGGCCAGGACACTGAAGCTTTCTTT	CAAGQDTEAFF
.	12	TRBV30	.	TRBJ1-2	TGTGCCTGGAGTGTAGACTACTCTGGCTACACCTTC	CAWSVDYSGYTF
TRBD2	14	TRBV5-4	.	TRBJ2-1	TGTGCCAGCAGCTTCACTAGCGGGAGCTATGAGCAGTTCTTC	CASSFTSGSYEQFF
.	14	TRBV5-6	.	TRBJ2-7	TGTGCCAGCAGCTTGATGGGGGCTTCGGGAGAGCAGTACTTC	CASSLMGASGEQYF
.	15	TRBV4-1	.	TRBJ2-7	TGCGCCAGCAGCCAAGATGGTTCGATTTACTACGAGCAGTACTTC	CASSQDGSIYYEQYF
.	13	TRBV7-3	.	TRBJ2-5	TGTGCCAGCAGCTCGCAGAGTCAAGAGACCCAGTACTTC	CASSSQSQETQYF
TRBD2	15	TRBV11-2	.	TRBJ2-1	TGTGCCAGCAGCTTGCTAGCGGGGTCCTACAATGAGCAGTTCTTC	CASSLLAGSYNEQFF
.	17	TRBV5-5	.	TRBJ2-3	TGTGCCAGCAGCCTGGAGGGGGCGCCTATAGGGCCAGATACGCAGTATTTT	CASSLEGAPIGPDTQYF
.	17	TRBV19	few	TRBJ2-2	TGTGCCAGTATGCCACTACGGGTAGCGGATAACACCGGGGAGCTGTTTTTT	CASMPLRVADNTGELFF
TRBD1	17	TRBV7-9	.	TRBJ2-2	TGTGCCAGCAGCTCCGGCCCGGGACAGGGGGACACCGGGGAGCTGTTTTTT	CASSSGPGQGDTGELFF
.	11	TRBV20-1	.	TRBJ1-4	TGCAGTGCTAGAAAAAATGAAAAACTGTTTTTT	CSARKNEKLFF
TRBD1	15	TRBV7-9	.	TRBJ1-2	TGTGCCAGCAGCGCTCCGGGACAGGGAAACTATGGCTACACCTTC	CASSAPGQGNYGYTF
.	13	TRBV2	once	TRBJ1-3	TGTGCCAGCAGGAGGGGATCCGGAAACACCATATATTTT	CASRRGSGNTIYF
.	14	TRBV30	.	TRBJ2-5	TGTGCCTGGGGCGAAGGACAGCGACAAGAGACCCAGTACTTC	CAWGEGQRQETQYF
.	14	TRBV7-9	once	TRBJ2-5	TGTGCCAGCAGCCCCAGGGCGTTACAAGAGACCCAGTACTTC	CASSPRALQETQYF
.	14	TRBV7-6	once	TRBJ1-4	TGTGCCAGCAAACAGGGAGGAACTAATGAAAAACTGTTTTTT	CASKQGGTNEKLFF
TRBD1	16	TRBV7-8	.	TRBJ2-3	TGTGCCAGCAGCTTAGGAAGGGGGCCAAAATCAGATACGCAGTATTTT	CASSLGRGPKSDTQYF
TRBD2	14	TRBV10-3	few	TRBJ2-3	TGTGCCACCTCTCTAGCGGTTAGCACAGATACGCAGTATTTT	CATSLAVSTDTQYF
.	12	TRBV30	few	TRBJ1-1	TGTGCCTGGGGCACAGCGAACACTGAAGCTTTCTTT	CAWGTANTEAFF
TRBD1	16	TRBV6-1	few	TRBJ1-1	TGTGCCAGCAGTGAAGCGGGGACAGGGTGGGGCACTGAAGCTTTCTTT	CASSEAGTGWGTEAFF
TRBD1	17	TRBV28	.	TRBJ1-1	TGTGCCAGCAGTTCCCCGGACAGGGGGACCTTGAACACTGAAGCTTTCTTT	CASSSPDRGTLNTEAFF
.	12	TRBV18	.	TRBJ2-1	TGTGCCAGCTCACCCTCGTACAATGAGCAGTTCTTC	CASSPSYNEQFF
.	13	TRBV5-1	once	TRBJ2-1	TGCGCCAGCAGCTTCCAGGTGAACAATGAGCAGTTCTTC	CASSFQVNNEQFF
TRBD1	16	TRBV13	.	TRBJ2-2	TGTGCCAGCAGCTTAGAAGTGGACAGGGCACGCGGGGAGCTGTTTTTT	CASSLEVDRARGELFF
.	16	TRBV5-1	.	TRBJ2-7	TGCGCCAGCAGCTTGGACCCCGGAGGTTCTCCCTACGAGCAGTACTTC	CASSLDPGGSPYEQYF
.	12	TRBV29-1	.	TRBJ1-5	TGCAGCGTTGAAGACCAGGGCAGAAGCCAGCATTTT	CSVEDQGRSQHF
TRBD2	15	TRBV2	.	TRBJ2-7	TGTGCCAGCAGTGTGGGCGGGGGGCCCTCCTACGAGCAGTACTTC	CASSVGGGPSYEQYF
.	15	TRBV5-1	.	TRBJ2-6	TGCGCCAGCAGTCCCCACCGGGCTGGGGCCAACGTCCTGACTTTC	CASSPHRAGANVLTF
.	15	TRBV30	.	TRBJ2-1	TGTGCCTGGAGTGTTCGACGGGGGCCGACCAATGAGCAGTTCTTC	CAWSVRRGPTNEQFF
.	13	TRBV11-3	.	TRBJ2-7	TGTGCCAGCAGTCAAACCCCAGGATACGCGCAGTACTTC	CASSQTPGYAQYF
.	13	TRBV30	few	TRBJ1-2	TGTGCCTGGAGTGTAGACAGTAACTATGGCTACACCTTC	CAWSVDSNYGYTF
.	14	TRBV19	.	TRBJ1-5	TGTGCCAGTAGTCTCCTCAGTAGCAATCAGCCCCAGCATTTT	CASSLLSSNQPQHF
TRBD1	17	TRBV19	once	TRBJ1-6	TGTGCCAGCTCGAGTTCCAGGGACAGGCCTAATAATTCACCCCTCCACTTT	CASSSSRDRPNNSPLHF
.	12	TRBV11-2	.	TRBJ2-3	TGTGCCAGCAGCATCTCAACAGATACGCAGTATTTT	CASSISTDTQYF
.	13	TRBV25-1	.	TRBJ2-7	TGTGCCAGCAGTCAACAGCTCTCCTACGAGCAGTACTTC	CASSQQLSYEQYF
.	13	TRBV6-5	few	TRBJ2-7	TGTGCCAGCAGTTACCCGGGTACCTACGAGCAGTACTTC	CASSYPGTYEQYF
TRBD2	19	TRBV29-1	once	TRBJ2-7	TGCAGCGTTGAAGAAGGGTATCTATCGGAGCGGGAGGGGTACTACGAGCAGTACTTC	CSVEEGYLSEREGYYEQYF
.	13	TRBV4-1	.	TRBJ2-7	TGCGCCAGCGGGTTGGGGCAGGGGAACGAGCAGTACTTC	CASGLGQGNEQYF
.	14	TRBV6-1	.	TRBJ1-5	TGTGCCAGCAGTGGGCTATGGGGTGGTCGGGCCCAGCATTTT	CASSGLWGGRAQHF
.	11	TRBV29-1	few	TRBJ1-1	TGCAGTGCAAGCCACAACACTGAAGCTTTCTTT	CSASHNTEAFF
.	15	TRBV12-2	.	TRBJ2-5	TGTGCAAGTCGCTTCGGCGAGGGTTACCAAGAGACCCAGTACTTC	CASRFGEGYQETQYF
.	14	TRBV7-9	few	TRBJ2-5	TGTGCCAGCAGCTTAGTGACAAGCCAAGAGACCCAGTACTTC	CASSLVTSQETQYF
TRBD1	14	TRBV5-4	.	TRBJ1-1	TGTGCCAGCAGCCAGGGGGCGGATGGGACTGAAGCTTTCTTT	CASSQGADGTEAFF
.	16	TRBV27	once	TRBJ2-6	TGTGCCAGCAGTTTATCAAAGGACTCTGGGGCCAACGTCCTGACTTTC	CASSLSKDSGANVLTF
.	16	TRBV2	few	TRBJ1-6	TGTGCCAGCAGTGAAAGGGGAGAGCTCCTAATTTCACCCCTCCACTTT	CASSERGELLISPLHF
.	13	TRBV6-4	.	TRBJ2-5	TGTGCCAGTAGCAGATATCTCCAAGAGACCCAGTACTTC	CASSRYLQETQYF